This TCR beta chain emerged from a study of T cell responses to AZD1222 COVID-19 vaccine. Generated by immunoSEQ multiplex PCR, the TCRdb table keeps only in-frame clones and is missing some. Of about 140,000 clones in the sample, approximately 93% were seen once. Looked up from germline, CDR1 is MNHEY and CDR2 is SMNVEV (reference sequence). This CDR3 has 13 residues. V lost 3 bases, J lost 4 bases, and 9 bases lay in between. The V and J genes are TRBV27 and TRBJ1-1; no firm D call. This specimen was peripheral blood, taken on day 0 of MenACWY control vaccination. The TCR was taken from an adult in good health. CDR3 region: CASSLTGSTEAFF. The CDR3 nucleotides are TGTGCCAGCAGTTTGACTGGAAGCACTGAAGCTTTCTTT.